A selection of T cell receptor beta chains follows, all from one sample in a study of neurological immune-mediated disorders. TCRdb reanalysed the 5' RACE reads using MiXCR and keeps one entry per CDR3 protein. Of approximately 40,000 distinct CDR3 sequences in the sample, roughly 12% were seen once. The specimen sequenced was PBMCs. These receptors all come from a female donor in good health. The CDR3 runs from the conserved cysteine through the conserved F or W. D genes are given only for firm matches. Rows may omit the clone size; those that give it use once, few, many or a size class.

CDR3aa: CASSPRDRVNTEAFF
CDR3nt: TGTGCCAGCAGCCCCCGCGACCGCGTGAACACTGAAGCTTTCTTT
abundance: many
d_gene: NA
len: 15
j_gene: TRBJ1-1
v_gene: TRBV7-9

CDR3aa: CASTLSGEWYNEQFF
CDR3nt: TGTGCCAGCACACTAAGTGGGGAGTGGTACAATGAGCAGTTCTTC
abundance: many
d_gene: NA
len: 15
j_gene: TRBJ2-1
v_gene: TRBV9

CDR3aa: CASSLFGNGYTF
CDR3nt: TGTGCCAGCAGTTTATTTGGGAATGGCTACACCTTC
abundance: NA
d_gene: NA
len: 12
j_gene: TRBJ1-2
v_gene: TRBV12-3/TRBV12-4

CDR3aa: CASSLGPAFYEQYF
CDR3nt: TGTGCCAGCAGCTTGGGCCCGGCCTTCTACGAGCAGTACTTC
abundance: many
d_gene: NA
len: 14
j_gene: TRBJ2-7
v_gene: TRBV11-2

CDR3aa: CASSGAYRDGNEKLFF
CDR3nt: TGTGCCAGCAGCGGAGCGTACAGGGACGGGAATGAAAAACTGTTTTTT
abundance: many
d_gene: NA
len: 16
j_gene: TRBJ1-4
v_gene: TRBV3-1

CDR3aa: CASRKGSEAFF
CDR3nt: TGTGCCAGCAGGAAAGGGAGTGAAGCTTTCTTT
abundance: many
d_gene: NA
len: 11
j_gene: TRBJ1-1
v_gene: TRBV12-3/TRBV12-4

CDR3aa: CASSRGFHSYNSPLHF
CDR3nt: TGTGCCAGCAGCCGCGGTTTCCACTCCTATAATTCACCCCTCCACTTT
abundance: many
d_gene: NA
len: 16
j_gene: TRBJ1-6
v_gene: TRBV14

CDR3aa: CASSLGTTGGEQFF
CDR3nt: TGCGCCAGCAGCTTGGGGACCACAGGTGGTGAGCAGTTCTTC
abundance: few
d_gene: NA
len: 14
j_gene: TRBJ2-1
v_gene: TRBV5-1

CDR3aa: CASSLRGNQPQHF
CDR3nt: TGCGCCAGCAGCCTCAGGGGGAATCAGCCCCAGCATTTT
abundance: many
d_gene: TRBD1
len: 13
j_gene: TRBJ1-5
v_gene: TRBV5-1

CDR3aa: CASSTSGTGLSGANVLTF
CDR3nt: TGTGCCAGCAGCACATCCGGGACAGGCCTCTCTGGGGCCAACGTCCTGACTTTC
abundance: many
d_gene: TRBD1
len: 18
j_gene: TRBJ2-6
v_gene: TRBV9

CDR3aa: CASSSTRGWEKLFF
CDR3nt: TGTGCCAGCAGTTCCACTCGGGGGTGGGAAAAACTGTTTTTT
abundance: many
d_gene: NA
len: 14
j_gene: TRBJ1-4
v_gene: TRBV12-3/TRBV12-4

CDR3aa: CAINKEQGASGELFF
CDR3nt: TGTGCCATCAACAAGGAACAGGGGGCCTCGGGGGAGCTGTTTTTT
abundance: many
d_gene: TRBD1
len: 15
j_gene: TRBJ2-2
v_gene: TRBV10-3

CDR3aa: CASRRTIRTSGDHEQFF
CDR3nt: TGTGCCAGCAGACGTACTATCCGGACTAGCGGGGATCATGAGCAGTTCTTC
abundance: many
d_gene: TRBD2
len: 17
j_gene: TRBJ2-1
v_gene: TRBV3-1

CDR3aa: CASFPGQGGGYTF
CDR3nt: TGCGCCAGCTTCCCGGGACAGGGGGGAGGCTACACCTTC
abundance: many
d_gene: TRBD1
len: 13
j_gene: TRBJ1-2
v_gene: TRBV5-1

CDR3aa: CASSLASGVGEKLFF
CDR3nt: TGCGCCAGCAGCTTGGCCTCAGGGGTTGGTGAAAAACTGTTTTTT
abundance: many
d_gene: NA
len: 15
j_gene: TRBJ1-4
v_gene: TRBV5-1

CDR3aa: CASSLADTQYF
CDR3nt: TGTGCCAGCAGCTTAGCAGATACGCAGTATTTT
abundance: many
d_gene: NA
len: 11
j_gene: TRBJ2-3
v_gene: TRBV7-2

CDR3aa: CATRRGQGSYNEQFF
CDR3nt: TGTGCCACTCGCCGAGGACAGGGGTCCTACAATGAGCAGTTCTTC
abundance: many
d_gene: TRBD1
len: 15
j_gene: TRBJ2-1
v_gene: TRBV6-5

CDR3aa: CASSRGLGTANEKLFF
CDR3nt: TGTGCCAGCAGCCGGGGGTTGGGGACGGCGAATGAAAAACTGTTTTTT
abundance: many
d_gene: NA
len: 16
j_gene: TRBJ1-4
v_gene: TRBV7-2

CDR3aa: CASNTGGGRVEAFF
CDR3nt: TGTGCCAGCAACACCGGGGGAGGGAGAGTCGAAGCTTTCTTT
abundance: many
d_gene: NA
len: 14
j_gene: TRBJ1-1
v_gene: TRBV2

CDR3aa: CASRAYRDSYNEQFF
CDR3nt: TGCGCCAGCAGGGCCTACAGGGATTCCTACAATGAGCAGTTCTTC
abundance: many
d_gene: NA
len: 15
j_gene: TRBJ2-1
v_gene: TRBV5-1

CDR3aa: CASSLVGSGGNNEQFF
CDR3nt: TGCGCCAGCAGCTTGGTTGGTAGCGGGGGTAACAATGAGCAGTTCTTC
abundance: many
d_gene: TRBD2
len: 16
j_gene: TRBJ2-1
v_gene: TRBV5-1

CDR3aa: CASSSVAGVNTGELFF
CDR3nt: TGCGCCAGCAGCTCCGTAGCGGGGGTGAACACCGGGGAGCTGTTTTTT
abundance: many
d_gene: TRBD2
len: 16
j_gene: TRBJ2-2
v_gene: TRBV5-1

CDR3aa: CATSRGRANTEAFF
CDR3nt: TGTGCCACCTCCCGGGGGCGGGCGAACACTGAAGCTTTCTTT
abundance: many
d_gene: NA
len: 14
j_gene: TRBJ1-1
v_gene: TRBV6-5

CDR3aa: CASRRGNRGREQYF
CDR3nt: TGTGCCAGCAGGCGGGGTAACAGGGGGCGCGAGCAGTACTTC
abundance: many
d_gene: TRBD1
len: 14
j_gene: TRBJ2-7
v_gene: TRBV28

CDR3aa: CASSVGGVSYNEQFF
CDR3nt: TGTGCCAGCAGCGTGGGGGGCGTTAGCTACAATGAGCAGTTCTTC
abundance: NA
d_gene: NA
len: 15
j_gene: TRBJ2-1
v_gene: TRBV7-6

CDR3aa: CASSVSGGVYNEQFF
CDR3nt: TGTGCCAGCAGCGTAAGCGGGGGGGTCTACAATGAGCAGTTCTTC
abundance: many
d_gene: TRBD2
len: 15
j_gene: TRBJ2-1
v_gene: TRBV11-2

CDR3aa: CASSLVGDIQYF
CDR3nt: TGCGCCAGCAGCTTGGTTGGAGACATTCAGTACTTC
abundance: many
d_gene: NA
len: 12
j_gene: TRBJ2-4
v_gene: TRBV5-1

CDR3aa: CASSLGQGDWGSAFF
CDR3nt: TGCGCCAGCAGCTTGGGGCAGGGGGATTGGGGATCAGCTTTCTTT
abundance: many
d_gene: TRBD1
len: 15
j_gene: TRBJ1-1
v_gene: TRBV5-1

CDR3aa: CASTPRGRGLFQETQYF
CDR3nt: TGTGCCAGCACCCCTCGGGGGAGGGGGCTATTCCAAGAGACCCAGTACTTC
abundance: many
d_gene: NA
len: 17
j_gene: TRBJ2-5
v_gene: TRBV12-3/TRBV12-4

CDR3aa: CASSFAYQETQYF
CDR3nt: TGTGCCAGCAGTTTTGCGTACCAAGAGACCCAGTACTTC
abundance: many
d_gene: NA
len: 13
j_gene: TRBJ2-5
v_gene: TRBV27

CDR3aa: CASSVTTGPPGQYF
CDR3nt: TGTGCCAGCTCCGTTACTACCGGTCCCCCGGGGCAGTACTTC
abundance: many
d_gene: NA
len: 14
j_gene: TRBJ2-7
v_gene: TRBV18

CDR3aa: CASRPNTDTQYF
CDR3nt: TGTGCCAGCAGACCTAATACAGATACGCAGTATTTT
abundance: many
d_gene: NA
len: 12
j_gene: TRBJ2-3
v_gene: TRBV12-3/TRBV12-4

CDR3aa: CSASRAGTTQETQYF
CDR3nt: TGCAGTGCTAGCCGAGCGGGGACGACGCAAGAGACCCAGTACTTC
abundance: many
d_gene: TRBD2
len: 15
j_gene: TRBJ2-5
v_gene: TRBV20-1

CDR3aa: CASSELSRDRVPNTEAFF
CDR3nt: TGCGCCAGCAGCGAACTAAGCCGGGACAGGGTACCGAACACTGAAGCTTTCTTT
abundance: many
d_gene: TRBD1
len: 18
j_gene: TRBJ1-1
v_gene: TRBV5-1

CDR3aa: CASSPKTSFSGELFF
CDR3nt: TGTGCCAGCAGCCCTAAGACTAGTTTTTCCGGGGAGCTGTTTTTT
abundance: many
d_gene: NA
len: 15
j_gene: TRBJ2-2
v_gene: TRBV6-6

CDR3aa: CASRGSGVSGSLHETQYF
CDR3nt: TGTGCCAGCCGCGGATCGGGTGTCAGTGGGAGTCTACACGAGACCCAGTACTTC
abundance: many
d_gene: NA
len: 18
j_gene: TRBJ2-5
v_gene: TRBV7-9

CDR3aa: CASSFGLRNTGELFF
CDR3nt: TGTGCCAGCAGCTTCGGACTGAGGAACACCGGGGAGCTGTTTTTT
abundance: many
d_gene: NA
len: 15
j_gene: TRBJ2-2
v_gene: TRBV12-3/TRBV12-4

CDR3aa: CAIQGYNEQFF
CDR3nt: TGTGCCATCCAGGGATACAATGAGCAGTTCTTC
abundance: many
d_gene: NA
len: 11
j_gene: TRBJ2-1
v_gene: TRBV10-3

CDR3aa: CASIRQGTRQETQYF
CDR3nt: TGTGCCAGCATCAGACAGGGAACAAGACAAGAGACCCAGTACTTC
abundance: many
d_gene: TRBD1
len: 15
j_gene: TRBJ2-5
v_gene: TRBV2

CDR3aa: CASSRAGGRYEQYF
CDR3nt: TGTGCCAGCAGCCGAGCGGGAGGCCGATACGAGCAGTACTTC
abundance: many
d_gene: TRBD2
len: 14
j_gene: TRBJ2-7
v_gene: TRBV27

CDR3aa: CASSPGVNTEAFF
CDR3nt: TGTGCCAGCTCACCAGGGGTGAACACTGAAGCTTTCTTT
abundance: many
d_gene: NA
len: 13
j_gene: TRBJ1-1
v_gene: TRBV18

CDR3aa: CSAAPGTSGYEQYF
CDR3nt: TGCAGTGCCGCCCCCGGGACTAGCGGCTACGAGCAGTACTTC
abundance: many
d_gene: TRBD2
len: 14
j_gene: TRBJ2-7
v_gene: TRBV20-1

CDR3aa: CSVVKGGRTEAFF
CDR3nt: TGCAGCGTCGTCAAGGGGGGGAGGACTGAAGCTTTCTTT
abundance: many
d_gene: NA
len: 13
j_gene: TRBJ1-1
v_gene: TRBV29-1

CDR3aa: CASSLAASGFYATQYF
CDR3nt: TGTGCCAGCAGCTTAGCGGCTAGCGGGTTTTATGCGACGCAGTATTTT
abundance: many
d_gene: TRBD2
len: 16
j_gene: TRBJ2-3
v_gene: TRBV7-8

CDR3aa: CASSYAWDRGQVGELFF
CDR3nt: TGTGCCAGCAGTTACGCTTGGGACAGGGGGCAGGTTGGGGAGCTGTTTTTT
abundance: once
d_gene: TRBD1
len: 17
j_gene: TRBJ2-2
v_gene: TRBV6-6

CDR3aa: CASSGAQAGGRDTQYF
CDR3nt: TGTGCCAGCAGCGGAGCCCAAGCGGGGGGGAGAGATACGCAGTATTTT
abundance: many
d_gene: TRBD2
len: 16
j_gene: TRBJ2-3
v_gene: TRBV9

CDR3aa: CATSVRHQETQYF
CDR3nt: TGTGCCACTTCAGTCAGGCACCAAGAGACCCAGTACTTC
abundance: many
d_gene: NA
len: 13
j_gene: TRBJ2-5
v_gene: TRBV24-1

CDR3aa: CASENTIYF
CDR3nt: TGTGCCAGCGAAAACACCATATATTTT
abundance: many
d_gene: NA
len: 9
j_gene: TRBJ1-3
v_gene: TRBV2

CDR3aa: CATSGVRGNTPSYNEQFF
CDR3nt: TGTGCCACCAGTGGAGTCAGGGGAAACACCCCCTCCTACAATGAGCAGTTCTTC
abundance: many
d_gene: NA
len: 18
j_gene: TRBJ2-1
v_gene: TRBV24-1

CDR3aa: CASGGPKPGVGYDYNEQFF
CDR3nt: TGTGCCAGCGGGGGACCTAAACCAGGAGTAGGCTACGACTACAATGAGCAGTTCTTC
abundance: NA
d_gene: NA
len: 19
j_gene: TRBJ2-1
v_gene: TRBV5-6

CDR3aa: CATSRDSYGYTF
CDR3nt: TGTGCCACCAGCCGGGACAGCTATGGCTACACCTTC
abundance: many
d_gene: TRBD1
len: 12
j_gene: TRBJ1-2
v_gene: TRBV15

CDR3aa: CASADGYEQYF
CDR3nt: TGCGCCAGCGCGGACGGCTACGAGCAGTACTTC
abundance: many
d_gene: NA
len: 11
j_gene: TRBJ2-7
v_gene: TRBV10-2

CDR3aa: CASSPHGVGDTEAFF
CDR3nt: TGTGCCAGCAGTCCGCACGGGGTCGGGGACACTGAAGCTTTCTTT
abundance: many
d_gene: NA
len: 15
j_gene: TRBJ1-1
v_gene: TRBV28

CDR3aa: CASSFARNEQFF
CDR3nt: TGCGCCAGCAGCTTTGCGCGCAATGAGCAGTTCTTC
abundance: many
d_gene: NA
len: 12
j_gene: TRBJ2-1
v_gene: TRBV5-1

CDR3aa: CASSLAGRNTEAFF
CDR3nt: TGCGCCAGCAGCTTGGCAGGGCGGAACACTGAAGCTTTCTTT
abundance: many
d_gene: NA
len: 14
j_gene: TRBJ1-1
v_gene: TRBV5-1

CDR3aa: CASSRLAGRTDTQYF
CDR3nt: TGCGCCAGCAGCAGACTAGCGGGAAGGACAGATACGCAGTATTTT
abundance: many
d_gene: TRBD2
len: 15
j_gene: TRBJ2-3
v_gene: TRBV5-1

CDR3aa: CASSPDVGTPSYEQYF
CDR3nt: TGTGCCAGCAGCCCGGACGTGGGGACACCATCCTACGAGCAGTACTTC
abundance: medium-sized
d_gene: NA
len: 16
j_gene: TRBJ2-7
v_gene: TRBV5-5

CDR3aa: CASSQDGLNTEAFF
CDR3nt: TGTGCCAGCAGCCAAGATGGGTTGAACACTGAAGCTTTCTTT
abundance: many
d_gene: NA
len: 14
j_gene: TRBJ1-1
v_gene: TRBV3-1

CDR3aa: CASRPEEGKLFF
CDR3nt: TGCGCCAGCAGACCGGAGGAGGGAAAACTGTTTTTT
abundance: many
d_gene: NA
len: 12
j_gene: TRBJ1-4
v_gene: TRBV5-1

CDR3aa: CASSSGRISGANVLTF
CDR3nt: TGTGCCAGCAGTTCGGGACGGATCTCTGGGGCCAACGTCCTGACTTTC
abundance: many
d_gene: NA
len: 16
j_gene: TRBJ2-6
v_gene: TRBV6-5